The 25 T cell receptor beta chains in this list originate from one sample, sequenced in a study of cytomegalovirus exposure and HLA in healthy donors (dated by TCRdb to 2016 to 2017). The library was produced with the immunoSEQ multiplex PCR assay. For the multiplex PCR, a mixture combining 60 forward primers for TCR Vbeta segments and 13 reverse primers for TCR Jbeta segments was used. The immuneACCESS repertoire file appears here via TCRdb, limited to in-frame rearrangements. These files lack a portion of the clones; in checked studies, under half of the deficit traces to unresolved V genes, and the cause of the others is not known. This sample's clone table shows approximately 50,000 clones. The ten most abundant clones make up approximately 2.4% of the sample. Sequenced sample: PBMCs. The receptor set was obtained from a female donor in good health and CMV-seronegative.

This chain joins TRBV4-1 and TRBJ1-2, with a tentative D call TRBD1 (5 bases). CDR1 is MGHRA and CDR2 is YSYEKL in the germline V gene. This CDR3 region has 14 residues. V shed 4 bases and J shed 4 bases, with 13 bases lying between them. CDR3 nucleotides: TGCGCCAGCAGCCCCCGGGGGGACGGCTATGGCTACACCTTC. This sequence encodes CASSPRGDGYGYTF.

The genes are TRBV30 and TRBJ2-7; 14 positions agree with TRBD2. CDR3 size: 17 residues. Per the germline V gene, CDR1 is GTSNPN and CDR2 is SVGIG (reference sequence). The ends lost 0 bases at V and 7 bases at J; junction bases unmatched: 11. CDR3 sequence (DNA): TGTGCCTGGAGTGTTTCAAGGACTAGCGGGAGGCCGAGGGAGCAGTACTTC. It codes for CAWSVSRTSGRPREQYF.

The chain employs TRBV27 and TRBJ1-1; no clear D gene. With 2 bases removed from V and 1 base from J, the gap between germline ends came to 14 bases. The CDR3 runs 16 residues. The germline V gene encodes CDR1 MNHEY and CDR2 SMNVEV (reference sequence). The CDR3 loop is CASSLRGAASNTEAFF. CDR3 sequence (DNA): TGTGCCAGCAGTTTACGAGGCGCAGCTTCGAACACTGAAGCTTTCTTT.

V gene TRBV9 combines with J gene TRBJ1-6, with D tentatively TRBD1 (5 bases). The V gene lost 3 bases and the J gene lost 8 bases, with 12 bases spanning the gap. The CDR3 is 14 amino acids. The V gene's germline CDR1 is SGDLS and CDR2 YYNGEE. The CDR3 DNA reads as TGTGCCAGCAGCGCTAAGTGGGGGGATTCACCCCTCCACTTT. This translates into CASSAKWGDSPLHF. Filled out from reference TRBV9 and TRBJ1-6, the complete variable domain reads DSGVTQTPKHLITATGQRVTLRCSPRSGDLSVYWYQQSLDQGLQFLIQYYNGEERAKGNILERFSAQQFPDLHSELNLSSLELGDSALYFCASSAKWGDSPLHFGNGTRLTVT.

The chain recombines TRBV19 with TRBJ1-5; 10 bases match TRBD1. V lost 5 bases to trimming and J lost 2 bases; unmatched junction nucleotides: 9. The CDR3 is made up of 17 amino acids. CDR1 and CDR2 from the germline V gene are LNHDA and SQIVND (reference sequence). This CDR3 reads CASSLGQGIGGNQPQHF. The CDR3 DNA sequence: TGTGCCAGTAGTCTGGGACAGGGGATAGGGGGCAATCAGCCCCAGCATTTT.

J is TRBJ2-2 and V is TRBV5-1; D gene unclear. Germline CDR1 reads SGHRS; CDR2 reads YFSETQ. The CDR3 runs 13 residues. V lost 8 bases to trimming and J lost 3 bases, with 11 bases between them. The CDR3 spells CASSDTYTGELFF. CDR3 nucleotide sequence: TGCGCCAGTTCAGACACCTACACCGGGGAGCTGTTTTTT.

The chain recombines TRBV19 with TRBJ1-5; 7 nucleotides line up with TRBD1. From germline, CDR1 is LNHDA and CDR2 SQIVND (reference sequence). The trim removed 6 bases at V and 7 bases at J, leaving 9 bases unmatched. There are 14 residues in the CDR3. The CDR3 sequence: CASRTTGVEQPQHF. CDR3 coding DNA: TGTGCCAGTAGAACCACAGGGGTAGAACAGCCCCAGCATTTT.

V gene TRBV5-1 combines with J gene TRBJ2-1; D is unclear. The CDR3 has 12 residues. In germline, CDR1 is SGHRS, CDR2 YFSETQ. V lost 4 bases, J lost 5 bases, and 7 bases lay in between. The CDR3 spells CASSLQNNEQFF. The CDR3 DNA reads as TGCGCCAGCAGCCTCCAGAACAATGAGCAGTTCTTC.

This chain uses TRBV25-1 with TRBJ2-2; D might be TRBD2 (7 bases). Germline V lookup: CDR1 MGHDK, CDR2 SYGVNS. The CDR3 is 14 amino acids. Between the trimmed V and J ends, which lost 6 bases and 7 bases, there was a span of 15 bases. This CDR3 reads CASSRGAGDGELFF. The CDR3 DNA reads as TGTGCCAGCAGCCGGGGGGCCGGGGACGGGGAGCTGTTTTTT.

V is TRBV30 and J is TRBJ1-2, with 7 bases matching TRBD1. Losses at the gene ends were 3 bases for V and 7 bases for J; bases not matched to a gene: 8. The CDR3 runs 13 residues. CDR1 and CDR2 (germline): GTSNPN, SVGIG (reference sequence). The DNA of the CDR3 is TGTGCCTGGAGAGCCGGGACAGCGGGTGGCTACACCTTC. This sequence encodes CAWRAGTAGGYTF. Variable domain in full (rest from reference TRBV30 and TRBJ1-2): SQTIHQWPATLVQPVGSPLSLECTVEGTSNPNLYWYRQAAGRGLQLLFYSVGIGQISSEVPQNLSASRPQDRQFILSSKKLLLSDSGFYLCAWRAGTAGGYTFGSGTRLTVV.

The chain is built from TRBV15 and TRBJ2-1; the D is unclear. The CDR3 length is 14 residues. Germline CDR1 reads LNHNV; CDR2 reads YYDKDF (reference sequence). The ends were cut back, 2 bases at V and 6 bases at J, with 11 bases in the middle. CDR3 sequence: CATSRQTRRNEQFF. The CDR3 DNA reads as TGTGCCACCAGCAGACAGACCAGGCGCAATGAGCAGTTCTTC.

The chain couples TRBV29-1 to TRBJ2-2; no clear D. Per the germline V gene, CDR1 is SQVTM and CDR2 is ANQGSEA. Trimming cost V 4 bases and J 1 base, with 13 bases left between them. The CDR3 contains 15 residues. The CDR3 DNA follows: TGCAGCGTTGGAGGTCTCACAAAGAACACCGGGGAGCTGTTTTTT. This encodes CSVGGLTKNTGELFF.

The chain carries TRBV5-6 and TRBJ2-7, with TRBD1 matching over 8 bases. This CDR3 has 14 residues. The germline V gene encodes CDR1 SGHDT and CDR2 YYEEEE. The trim removed 5 bases at V and 3 bases at J, leaving 7 bases unmatched. This chain's CDR3 is CASSFRDRIYEQYF. As DNA, the CDR3 is TGTGCCAGCAGTTTCCGGGACAGGATCTACGAGCAGTACTTC.

The chain has TRBV5-1 and TRBJ2-5, with D unresolved. The V and J ends lost 1 base and 2 bases respectively, with 9 bases between them. Per germline, CDR1 SGHRS and CDR2 YFSETQ. This CDR3 is 14 amino acids long. The CDR3, as DNA: TGCGCCAGCAGCTTGTTCCCTAGACAAGAGACCCAGTACTTC. It is translated as CASSLFPRQETQYF. Full variable domain (remainder filled in from reference TRBV5-1 and TRBJ2-5): KAGVTQTPRYLIKTRGQQVTLSCSPISGHRSVSWYQQTPGQGLQFLFEYFSETQRNKGNFPGRFSGRQFSNSRSEMNVSTLELGDSALYLCASSLFPRQETQYFGPGTRLLVL.

This chain links TRBV9 with TRBJ1-1; possible D gene TRBD1, 5 bases. The V end was cut by 4 bases, the J end by 8 bases, with 18 bases between. The germline CDR1 and CDR2 sequences are SGDLS and YYNGEE. CDR3 length equals 14 residues. For the CDR3, the DNA is TGTGCCAGCAGCACGGGACTGTCAGGTTCAGAAGCTTTCTTT. It codes for CASSTGLSGSEAFF.

CDR3 amino acids: CASITAGEGYTF. The CDR3 coding sequence is TGTGCCAGTATCACGGCAGGGGAAGGCTACACCTTC. V is TRBV19 and J is TRBJ1-2, with a tentative D call TRBD1 (6 bases). The CDR3 totals 12 residues. CDR1 is LNHDA and CDR2 is SQIVND in the germline V gene (reference sequence). Trimming cost V 7 bases and J 8 bases, with 14 bases left between them.

The chain has TRBV5-1 and TRBJ2-2, with 11 bases matching TRBD2. The V gene's germline CDR1 is SGHRS and CDR2 YFSETQ. The CDR3 consists of 19 residues. Trimming cost V 4 bases and J 6 bases; bases outside gene matches: 17. Written as DNA, the CDR3 is TGCGCCAGCAGCCCCAAGGGGATGACTAGCGGGGCGTTGGCCGGGGAGCTGTTTTTT. Residues: CASSPKGMTSGALAGELFF.

This chain links TRBV7-9 with TRBJ2-5; D might be TRBD2 (6 bases). CDR3 size: 14 residues. Trimming stripped 3 bases from V and 3 bases from J, with 11 bases between. CDR1 is SEHNR and CDR2 is FQNEAQ in the germline V gene (reference sequence). CDR3 sequence reads: CASSFLGGEETQYF. DNA of the CDR3: TGTGCCAGCAGCTTTCTAGGAGGGGAAGAGACCCAGTACTTC.

This chain links TRBV12-5 with TRBJ2-2; D call uncertain. The CDR3 is 12 amino acids. Germline loops: CDR1 LGHNT, CDR2 FRNRAP. Deletions cut 5 bases from V and 3 bases from J, with 4 bases between. The CDR3, as DNA: TGTGCTAGTGGTCCATACACCGGGGAGCTGTTTTTT. It yields the protein CASGPYTGELFF. The full variable domain, with the rest looked up from reference TRBV12-5 and TRBJ2-2, is DARVTQTPRHKVTEMGQEVTMRCQPILGHNTVFWYRQTMMQGLELLAYFRNRAPLDDSGMPKDRFSAEMPDATLATLKIQPSEPRDSAVYFCASGPYTGELFFGEGSRLTVL.

The chain combines TRBV6-1 with TRBJ1-2; no firm D call. Germline V lookup: CDR1 MNHNS, CDR2 SASEGT. This CDR3 region has 13 residues. Trimming shortened V by 5 bases and J by 2 bases, and 9 bases separated the two germline ends. CDR3 sequence (DNA): TGTGCCAGCAGTCAACACGTCAACTATGGCTACACCTTC. Its translation is CASSQHVNYGYTF.

The V call is TRBV4-3, the J call TRBJ2-7, with D perhaps TRBD2 (7 bases). Germline CDR1 is LGHNA and CDR2 is YSLEER. The CDR3 totals 15 residues. Trimming stripped 1 base from V and 3 bases from J, with 13 bases between. The CDR3 loop reads CASSQVGGTIYEQYF. DNA of the CDR3: TGCGCCAGCAGCCAAGTCGGGGGGACAATCTACGAGCAGTACTTC.

V is TRBV6-5 and J is TRBJ2-3; D ambiguous. Germline lookup yields CDR1 MNHEY and CDR2 SVGAGI. The V end was cut by 5 bases, the J end by 0 bases, with 6 bases between. CDR3 length equals 13 residues. CDR3 residues: CASSDTSTDTQYF. The CDR3 nucleotides are TGTGCCAGCAGTGATACTAGCACAGATACGCAGTATTTT.

This sequence joins TRBV11-3 and TRBJ1-2; 10 bases fit TRBD1. The CDR3 loop spans 18 amino acids. J lost 6 bases, V lost 0 bases, and 13 bases had no gene match. The germline V gene encodes CDR1 SGHNT and CDR2 YENEEA. The CDR3 bases are TGTGCCAGCAGCTTAGATCAATCCGGGACAGGGGAACTAGATGGCTACACCTTC. Translation: CASSLDQSGTGELDGYTF.

The V and J genes are TRBV6-5 and TRBJ1-6; 11 bases align to TRBD1. The CDR3 loop spans 15 amino acids. With 2 bases clipped from V and 9 bases from J, the junction kept 3 bases outside the gene matches. In germline, CDR1 is MNHEY, CDR2 SVGAGI. The CDR3 DNA reads TGTGCCAGCAGTTACGGGGGACAGGGGGGTTCACCCCTCCACTTT. This codes for CASSYGGQGGSPLHF.

The V and J genes are TRBV6-5 and TRBJ2-2; D is ambiguous. Germline CDR1 reads MNHEY; CDR2 reads SVGAGI. The CDR3 has 14 amino acids. Trimming left V 6 bases short and J 1 base short, with 9 bases between. CDR3 loop: CASRRLQNTGELFF. The CDR3 DNA sequence: TGTGCCAGCAGGAGGCTTCAGAACACCGGGGAGCTGTTTTTT.